The 18 T cell receptor beta chains given below trace back to one sample, sequenced in a study of OX40 agonist ivuxolimab in advanced cancers. The table came from immunoSEQ multiplex PCR; TCRdb's copy has only in-frame clones and leaves some out. The table shows over 60,000 clones, with 80% to 90% occurring only once. Sample: CD4+ or CD8+ T cells sorted from blood, taken in a trial of the OX40 agonist ivuxolimab. All receptors derive from an adult with an advanced solid tumor such as melanoma, head and neck, liver or kidney cancer.

This chain links TRBV9 with TRBJ2-1; 9 positions match TRBD2. The CDR3 is made up of 16 amino acids. V was clipped by 0 bases and J by 6 bases; unmatched bases: 7. CDR1 SGDLS and CDR2 YYNGEE come from the germline V gene. The CDR3 bases are TGTGCCAGCAGCGTAGCTACACTAGCGGGCCTCAATGAGCAGTTCTTC. It is translated as CASSVATLAGLNEQFF.

V is TRBV2 and J is TRBJ1-5; TRBD1 agrees at 9 bases. The V and J ends lost 6 bases and 1 base, in that order; junction bases with no gene match: 4. Germline V gives CDR1 SNHLY, CDR2 FYNNEI. This CDR3 has 15 residues. CDR3 in DNA: TGTGCCAGCAGATCTGACAGGGGGAGCAATCAGCCCCAGCATTTT. This gives the protein CASRSDRGSNQPQHF. Full variable domain (rest looked up from reference TRBV2 and TRBJ1-5): EPEVTQTPSHQVTQMGQEVILRCVPISNHLYFYWYRQILGQKVEFLVSFYNNEISEKSEIFDDQFSVERPDGSNFTLKIRSTKLEDSAMYFCASRSDRGSNQPQHFGDGTRLSIL.

Concerning this clone: Other DNA sequences in this specimen translate into the identical CDR3. The gene calls are TRBV7-9 and TRBJ2-1; no clear D. CDR1 SEHNR and CDR2 FQNEAQ come from the germline V gene (reference sequence). V lost 5 bases, J lost 6 bases, and 8 bases lay in between. The CDR3 sequence is 12 residues long. For the CDR3, the DNA is TGTGCCAGCAGCCTCATGGGCAATGAGCAGTTCTTC. This gives the protein CASSLMGNEQFF.

This clone ranks as medium-sized. V is TRBV19 and J is TRBJ1-1; D is uncertain. Trimming pared 7 bases from V and 2 bases from J, leaving 14 bases between. Germline CDR1 and CDR2: LNHDA and SQIVND (reference sequence). The CDR3 consists of 14 residues. The CDR3: CASKVLPTNTEAFF. The CDR3 DNA is TGTGCCAGTAAGGTCCTGCCGACAAACACTGAAGCTTTCTTT.

The V and J genes are TRBV2 and TRBJ1-3; no clear D. This CDR3 is 11 amino acids long. Per germline, CDR1 SNHLY and CDR2 FYNNEI. In nucleotides, the CDR3 is TGTGCGGTTACCTCTGGAAACACCATATATTTT. This encodes CAVTSGNTIYF.

The V and J genes are TRBV4-3 and TRBJ2-6; no clear D. The V and J ends lost 3 bases and 1 base respectively, with 7 bases between them. Germline-derived CDR1 and CDR2 are LGHNA and YSLEER. This CDR3 spans 15 amino acids. CDR3 sequence: CASSHSASGANVLTF. CDR3 sequence (DNA): TGCGCCAGCAGCCACTCAGCATCTGGGGCCAACGTCCTGACTTTC.

The chain recombines TRBV5-6 with TRBJ1-1, with D tentatively TRBD1 (6 bases). V was trimmed by 1 base and J by 3 bases, leaving 10 bases between them. Germline CDR1 SGHDT, CDR2 YYEEEE. The CDR3 runs 14 residues. This chain's CDR3 is CASSLQGIDTEAFF. DNA of the CDR3: TGTGCCAGCAGCTTGCAGGGGATAGACACTGAAGCTTTCTTT. The whole variable domain, filled in from reference TRBV5-6 and TRBJ1-1, reads DAGVTQSPTHLIKTRGQQVTLRCSPKSGHDTVSWYQQALGQGPQFIFQYYEEEERQRGNFPDRFSGHQFPNYSSELNVNALLLGDSALYLCASSLQGIDTEAFFGQGTRLTVV.

This clone was seen only a few times. This chain connects TRBV9 to TRBJ1-5; D gene unclear. V lost 0 bases and J lost 0, with 7 bases in between. Germline values: CDR1 SGDLS, CDR2 YYNGEE. This CDR3 spans 15 amino acids. CDR3: CASSVGDFSNQPQHF. The CDR3 bases are TGTGCCAGCAGCGTAGGGGATTTTAGCAATCAGCCCCAGCATTTT. The full variable domain, with the rest looked up from reference TRBV9 and TRBJ1-5, is DSGVTQTPKHLITATGQRVTLRCSPRSGDLSVYWYQQSLDQGLQFLIQYYNGEERAKGNILERFSAQQFPDLHSELNLSSLELGDSALYFCASSVGDFSNQPQHFGDGTRLSIL.

Only one count was recorded for this clone. The J gene is TRBJ1-1, the V gene TRBV27; D ambiguous. Germline CDR1 MNHEY, CDR2 SMNVEV (reference sequence). V lost 5 bases and J 3 bases, leaving 13 bases between the germline ends. The CDR3 has 14 residues. CDR3 sequence reads: CASSPRRHHTEAFF. CDR3 bases: TGTGCCAGCAGTCCGAGACGGCACCACACTGAAGCTTTCTTT.

J is TRBJ2-3 and V is TRBV9; D is uncertain. The CDR3 length is 16 residues. Germline values: CDR1 SGDLS, CDR2 YYNGEE. V gave up 1 base and J gave up 2 bases, with 14 bases separating them. The CDR3 protein is CASSVTGDKYTDTQYF. CDR3 sequence (DNA): TGTGCCAGCAGCGTAACTGGGGATAAGTACACAGATACGCAGTATTTT.

The chain recombines TRBV2 with TRBJ1-2; D is unresolved. CDR3 length equals 15 residues. Germline lookup yields CDR1 SNHLY and CDR2 FYNNEI. V lost 7 bases, J lost 5 bases, and 20 bases lay in between. Here the CDR3 DNA reads TGTGCCAGCACCGAGGCCGGCAGGAGCGATTATGGCTACACCTTC. Translating gives CASTEAGRSDYGYTF.

This chain connects TRBV5-6 to TRBJ2-1, with D unclear. CDR1 is SGHDT and CDR2 is YYEEEE in the germline V gene. V gave up 2 bases and J gave up 2 bases, with 14 bases separating them. The CDR3 loop spans 16 amino acids. CDR3 amino acids: CASSLRAVTPYNEQFF. CDR3 nucleotide sequence: TGTGCCAGCAGCTTACGGGCCGTCACCCCCTACAATGAGCAGTTCTTC.

The V call is TRBV13, the J call TRBJ2-3; no clear D gene. V lost 5 bases and J 2 bases, leaving 5 bases between the germline ends. Germline V CDR1 and CDR2: PRHDT, FYEKMQ (reference sequence). CDR3 length: 12 amino acids. CDR3 DNA sequence: TGTGCCAGCAGCCCAAACACAGATACGCAGTATTTT. This gives the protein CASSPNTDTQYF.

The chain is built from TRBV2 and TRBJ1-2; 11 bases match TRBD1. V dropped 6 bases and J dropped 8; count of bases not matched to a gene: 8. The V gene's germline CDR1 is SNHLY and CDR2 FYNNEI. The CDR3 length is 14 residues. The CDR3 nucleotides read TGTGCCAGCAGCGGAGGACAGGGGGCTCGAGGCTACACCTTC. Its translation is CASSGGQGARGYTF.

The chain joins TRBV5-1 to TRBJ2-5, with D perhaps matching TRBD1 or TRBD2 (5 bases each). The J call is doubtful: the DNA matches TRBJ2-7 better. CDR1 SGHRS and CDR2 YFSETQ come from the germline V gene. This CDR3 contains 15 residues. The CDR3 protein is CASSLGGSGSYEQYF. The CDR3 nucleotides are TGCGCCAGCAGCTTGGGGGGGTCAGGTTCCTACGAGCAGTACTTC.

This clone was counted a single time. The V and J genes are TRBV28 and TRBJ2-1, with TRBD2 identical over 11 bases. Germline V lookup: CDR1 MDHEN, CDR2 SYDVKM. The ends lost 1 base at V and 6 bases at J; junction bases unmatched: 2. The CDR3 has 15 amino acids. The CDR3 is CASSLFSGRANEQFF. CDR3 DNA: TGTGCCAGCAGTTTATTTAGCGGGAGGGCCAATGAGCAGTTCTTC.

V gene TRBV4-1 combines with J gene TRBJ1-2, with TRBD1 as a possible D gene (6 bases). Trimming took off 5 bases at V and 4 bases at J, with 17 bases between the two ends. The CDR3 contains 15 residues. Germline CDR1 and CDR2: MGHRA and YSYEKL. The chain's CDR3 is CASSGTGTPFYGYTF. In DNA, the CDR3 is TGCGCCAGCAGCGGCACCGGGACACCATTCTATGGCTACACCTTC.

The CDR3 sequence: CASSPIRDTQETQYF. The CDR3 DNA reads TGTGCCAGCTCACCCATCCGGGACACTCAAGAGACCCAGTACTTC. The V and J genes are TRBV18 and TRBJ2-5; weak D call: TRBD1 (6 bases). The CDR3 sequence is 15 residues long. Germline V lookup: CDR1 KGHSH, CDR2 LQKENI. V gave up 3 bases and J gave up 2 bases, with 13 bases separating them. The entire variable domain, with the rest obtained from reference TRBV18 and TRBJ2-5, is as follows: NAGVMQNPRHLVRRRGQEARLRCSPMKGHSHVYWYRQLPEEGLKFMVYLQKENIIDESGMPKERFSAEFPKEGPSILRIQQVVRGDSAAYFCASSPIRDTQETQYFGPGTRLLVL.